This T cell receptor beta chain was recorded in a study of CD8+ T cells in alopecia areata. Study results and limitations: Although TCR sharing was seen in mice, sharing across patients was less clear, possibly for HLA-related reasons. Lesional tissue from the scalp (especially in alopecia totalis/universalis) showed higher clonality than normal scalp.

Notes on this clone: Its antigen is not identified. Other nucleotide sequences in the sample specify the same CDR3.

CDR1 is SQVTM, CDR2 ANQGSEA, per germline. V was pared by 3 bases and J by 6 bases, with 3 bases between. The CDR3 contains 10 residues. Extracted RNA was reverse transcribed, and the resulting cDNA served as sequencing template. Clones were sequenced by immunoSEQ multiplex PCR, and TCRdb holds only the in-frame ones, with some missing. The profile covers some 120,000 clones, with 47% appearing a single time and 8% to 11% taken by the ten largest. Individuals with alopecia areata gave both lesional scalp punch biopsies and peripheral blood for collection. This chain connects TRBV29-1 to TRBJ2-1; no firm D call. This receptor was identified in a human donor with alopecia areata. The sample was NKG2D-low CD8+ T cells sorted from blood. The CDR3, as DNA: TGCAGCGTTGACGGCAATGAGCAGTTCTTC. Translated, it gives CSVDGNEQFF.